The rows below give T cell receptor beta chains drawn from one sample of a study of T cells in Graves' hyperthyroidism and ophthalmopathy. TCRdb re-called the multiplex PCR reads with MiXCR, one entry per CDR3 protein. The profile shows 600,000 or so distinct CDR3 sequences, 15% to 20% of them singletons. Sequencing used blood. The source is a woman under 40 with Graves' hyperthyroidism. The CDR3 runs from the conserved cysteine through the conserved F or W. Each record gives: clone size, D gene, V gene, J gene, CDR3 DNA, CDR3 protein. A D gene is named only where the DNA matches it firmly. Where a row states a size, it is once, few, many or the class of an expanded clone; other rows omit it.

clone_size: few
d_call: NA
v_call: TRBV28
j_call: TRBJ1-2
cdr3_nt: TGTGCCAGCAGTTTCTACACGATCTCAGGCTACACCTTC
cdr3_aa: CASSFYTISGYTF

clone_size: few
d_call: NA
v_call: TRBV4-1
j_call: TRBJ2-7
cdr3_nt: TGCGCCAGCAGCCAAGAGGGAAGGGAGAACGAGCAGTACTTC
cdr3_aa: CASSQEGRENEQYF

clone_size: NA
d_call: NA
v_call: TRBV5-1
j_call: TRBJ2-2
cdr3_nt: TGCGCCAGCAGCTTTATCCAGGGGTACACCGGGGAGCTGTTTTTT
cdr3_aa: CASSFIQGYTGELFF

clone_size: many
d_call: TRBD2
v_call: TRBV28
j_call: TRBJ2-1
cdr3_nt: TGTGCCAGCAGTCCCCTTTTTTGGGCGGGAGGCAATGAGCAGTTCTTC
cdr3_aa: CASSPLFWAGGNEQFF

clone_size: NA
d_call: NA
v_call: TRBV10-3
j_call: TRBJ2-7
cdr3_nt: TGTGCCATCAGTCTGACAAGGTTAAACGAGCAGTACTTC
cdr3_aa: CAISLTRLNEQYF

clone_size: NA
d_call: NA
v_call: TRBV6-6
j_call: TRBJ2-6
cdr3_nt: TGTGCCAGCAGTTACTCGGGAGAAATATCTGGGGCCAACGTCCTGACTTTC
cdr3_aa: CASSYSGEISGANVLTF

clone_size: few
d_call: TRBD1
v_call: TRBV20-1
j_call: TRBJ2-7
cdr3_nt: TGCAGTGCTCTGGGGACAGGAAGCTCCTACGAGCAGTACTTC
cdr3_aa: CSALGTGSSYEQYF

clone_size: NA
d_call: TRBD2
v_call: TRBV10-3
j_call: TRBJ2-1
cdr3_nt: TGTGCCATCTCTCCAGCGGGATACAATGAGCAGTTCTTC
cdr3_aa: CAISPAGYNEQFF

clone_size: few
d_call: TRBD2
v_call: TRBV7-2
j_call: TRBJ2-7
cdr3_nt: TGTGCCAGCAGCCCGGGACTAGCGGGAGTGTATAGTTACGAGCAGTACTTC
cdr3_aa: CASSPGLAGVYSYEQYF

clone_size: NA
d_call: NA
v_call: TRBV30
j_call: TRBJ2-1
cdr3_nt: TGTGCCTGGCACAGGTTATACAATGAGCAGTTCTTC
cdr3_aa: CAWHRLYNEQFF

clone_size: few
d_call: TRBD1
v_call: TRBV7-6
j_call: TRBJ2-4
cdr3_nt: TGTGCCAGCAGCCTCGGGACAGGGTACAACATTCAGTACTTC
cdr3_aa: CASSLGTGYNIQYF

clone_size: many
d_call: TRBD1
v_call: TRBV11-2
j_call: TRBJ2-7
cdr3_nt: TGTGCCAGCAGTTGGGGCGGACAGGTGATCTACGAGCAGTACTTC
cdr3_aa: CASSWGGQVIYEQYF

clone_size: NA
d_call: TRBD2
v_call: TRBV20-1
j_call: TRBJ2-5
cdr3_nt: TGCAGTGCTGCCAGCGGGAGGGGTTTGGAGACCCAGTACTTC
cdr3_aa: CSAASGRGLETQYF

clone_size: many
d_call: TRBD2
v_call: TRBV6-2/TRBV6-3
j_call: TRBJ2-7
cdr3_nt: TGTGCCAGCAGCCAGAGCGGGAACTGGGTCGAGCAGTACTTC
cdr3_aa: CASSQSGNWVEQYF

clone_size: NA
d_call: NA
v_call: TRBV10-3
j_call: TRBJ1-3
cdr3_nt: TGTGCCATCAGTGCCGGGGCAGGACGCTCTGGAAACACCATATATTTT
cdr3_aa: CAISAGAGRSGNTIYF

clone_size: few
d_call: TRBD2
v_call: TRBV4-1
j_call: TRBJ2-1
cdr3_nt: TGCGCCAGCAGCCAAGCAAGGCCTAGCGGGAGCGATGAGCAGTTCTTC
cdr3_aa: CASSQARPSGSDEQFF

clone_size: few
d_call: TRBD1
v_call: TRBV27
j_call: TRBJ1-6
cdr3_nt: TGTGCCAGCAGTGACAGGGAACCTAATTCACCCCTCCACTTT
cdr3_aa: CASSDREPNSPLHF

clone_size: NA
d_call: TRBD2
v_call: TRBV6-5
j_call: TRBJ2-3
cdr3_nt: TGTGCCAGCAGTTACAAAACTAAAGCGGGAGTGGGCACAGATACGCAGTATTTT
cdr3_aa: CASSYKTKAGVGTDTQYF

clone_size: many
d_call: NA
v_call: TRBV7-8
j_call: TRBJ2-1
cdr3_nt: TGTGCCAGCAGCTTAAGCCATCGTGAGCAGTTCTTC
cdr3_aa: CASSLSHREQFF

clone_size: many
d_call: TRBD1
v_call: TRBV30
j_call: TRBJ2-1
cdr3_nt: TGTGCCTGGAAGTCGGCCGGGACAGGATACAATGAGCAGTTCTTC
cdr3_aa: CAWKSAGTGYNEQFF

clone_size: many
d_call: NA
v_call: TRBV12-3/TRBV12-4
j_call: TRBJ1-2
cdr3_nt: TGTGCCAGCAGCGCACAGCCTCACTATGGCTACACCTTC
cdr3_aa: CASSAQPHYGYTF

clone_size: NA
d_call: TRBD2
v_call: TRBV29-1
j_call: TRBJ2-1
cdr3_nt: TGCAGCGTTGAAGGATTCGAGACTAGCGGCCCCTCCTACAATGAGCAGTTCTTC
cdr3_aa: CSVEGFETSGPSYNEQFF

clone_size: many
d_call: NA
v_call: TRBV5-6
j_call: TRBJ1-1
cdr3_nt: TGTGCCAGCAGCTTGTTCGCAAACACTGAAGCTTTCTTT
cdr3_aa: CASSLFANTEAFF

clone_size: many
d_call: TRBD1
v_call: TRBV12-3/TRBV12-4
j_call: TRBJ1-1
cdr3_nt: TGTGCCAGCACTCCCCCTAAGGGGGCGCTCACTGAAGCTTTCTTT
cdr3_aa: CASTPPKGALTEAFF

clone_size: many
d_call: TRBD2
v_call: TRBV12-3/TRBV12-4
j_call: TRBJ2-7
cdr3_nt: TGTGCCAGCAGTGCACACGGACTAGCGGGAGTTGGTGAGCAGTACTTC
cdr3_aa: CASSAHGLAGVGEQYF

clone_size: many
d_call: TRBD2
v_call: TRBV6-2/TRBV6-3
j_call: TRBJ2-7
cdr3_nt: TGTGCCAGCAGTAGAGCGGGGTACTACGAGCAGTACTTC
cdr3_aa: CASSRAGYYEQYF

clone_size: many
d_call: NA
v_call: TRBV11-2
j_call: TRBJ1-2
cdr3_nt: TGTGCCAGCAGCCCAGGGGCTGGTGGCTACACCTTC
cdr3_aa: CASSPGAGGYTF

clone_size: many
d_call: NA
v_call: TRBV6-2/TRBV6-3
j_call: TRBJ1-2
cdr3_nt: TGTGCCAGCAGCCCTGCCATTAACTATGGCTACACCTTC
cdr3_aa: CASSPAINYGYTF

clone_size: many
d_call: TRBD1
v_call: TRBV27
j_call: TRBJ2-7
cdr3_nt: TGTGCCAGCAGTTCCCCGGGACAGGGGGCGCCGGAGCAGTACTTC
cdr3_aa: CASSSPGQGAPEQYF

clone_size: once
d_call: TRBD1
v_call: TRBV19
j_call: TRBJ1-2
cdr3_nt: TGTACCAGTAGTCCCTGGACAGGGGACAACTATGGCTACACCTTC
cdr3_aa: CTSSPWTGDNYGYTF

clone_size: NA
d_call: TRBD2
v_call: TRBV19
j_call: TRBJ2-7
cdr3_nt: TGTGCCAGTAGTATAAGCGGGAGTGGTTACGAGCAGTACTTC
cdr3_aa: CASSISGSGYEQYF